This TCR beta chain is from a study of OX40 agonist ivuxolimab in advanced cancers. Study overall: Patients received intravenous ivuxolimab every 2 weeks at 0.01 to 10 mg/kg.

As concerns this clone: The antigen remains unidentified.

Study conclusions and caveats: Average numbers of expanded clones were greater in CD8+ T cells than in CD4+.

This CDR3 has 13 residues. The germline gives CDR1 SGHNT, CDR2 YYREEE (reference sequence). Between the trimmed V and J ends, which lost 0 bases and 2 bases, there was a span of 5 bases. The cohort excluded patients with autoimmune disease history or systemic immunosuppression. Sequencing used immunoSEQ multiplex PCR; TCRdb keeps in-frame clones, though not all of them. The sample yields around 84,000 clones, more than 80% seen once. This sequence joins TRBV5-4 and TRBJ2-5; D remains unclear. The clonotype comes from an adult with an advanced solid tumor such as melanoma, head and neck, liver or kidney cancer. Source: CD4+ or CD8+ T cells sorted from blood, taken in a trial of the OX40 agonist ivuxolimab. The CDR3 DNA reads TGTGCCAGCAGCTTGGACGTGCAAGAGACCCAGTACTTC. It translates to CASSLDVQETQYF.